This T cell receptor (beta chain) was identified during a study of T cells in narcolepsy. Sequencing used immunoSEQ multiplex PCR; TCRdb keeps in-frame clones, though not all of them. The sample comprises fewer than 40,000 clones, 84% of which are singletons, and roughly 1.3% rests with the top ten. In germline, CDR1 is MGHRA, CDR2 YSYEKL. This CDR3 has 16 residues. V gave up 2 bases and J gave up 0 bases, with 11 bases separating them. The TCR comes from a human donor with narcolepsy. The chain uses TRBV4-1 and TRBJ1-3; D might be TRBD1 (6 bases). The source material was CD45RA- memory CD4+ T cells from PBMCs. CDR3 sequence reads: CASSQPTGNSGNTIYF. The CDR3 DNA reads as TGCGCCAGCAGCCAACCTACAGGGAACTCTGGAAACACCATATATTTT.